The rows below give T cell receptor beta chains drawn from one sample of a study of post-analysis software for immune sequencing data. TCRdb re-analysed the PCR reads in MiXCR, keeping a single row per CDR3 protein. The sample has 600,000 to 750,000 distinct CDR3 sequences; more than 50% are singletons. The material sequenced was blood. Every receptor here comes from a girl aged 2 to 10 with multiple sclerosis. CDR3s include the opening cysteine and the closing phenylalanine or tryptophan. The D gene is left open where the match is weak. The size field is filled for only some rows; it gives once, few, many or a size class.

v_call	clone_size	j_call	d_call	cdr3_length	cdr3_aa	cdr3_nt
TRBV27	.	TRBJ2-6	.	16	CASSSAGYKRANVLTF	TGTGCCAGCAGTTCGGCAGGGTACAAAAGGGCCAACGTCCTGACTTTC
TRBV12-3/TRBV12-4	.	TRBJ2-1	.	15	CASSPARGSYNEQFF	TGTGCCAGCAGCCCGGCGCGTGGCTCCTACAATGAGCAGTTCTTC
TRBV20-1	.	TRBJ2-1	.	15	CSAGIAVSSYNEQFF	TGCAGTGCTGGTATAGCGGTTAGCTCCTACAATGAGCAGTTCTTC
TRBV20-1	.	TRBJ2-7	.	13	CSARQRLNYEQYF	TGCAGTGCTAGACAGAGGTTAAACTACGAGCAGTACTTC
TRBV25-1	.	TRBJ2-7	.	13	CASIGPLANEQYF	TGTGCCAGCATTGGTCCACTAGCCAACGAGCAGTACTTC
TRBV6-1	.	TRBJ2-5	.	12	CAGGAGQETQYF	TGTGCCGGAGGAGCTGGGCAAGAGACCCAGTACTTC
TRBV6-2/TRBV6-3	.	TRBJ1-1	.	14	CASSSTGPNTEAFF	TGTGCCAGCAGTTCGACAGGCCCGAACACTGAAGCTTTCTTT
TRBV12-3/TRBV12-4	.	TRBJ2-3	TRBD2	16	CASSTINRGVPDTQYF	TGTGCCAGCAGCACGATCAATCGGGGGGTTCCAGATACGCAGTATTTT
TRBV5-1	.	TRBJ2-5	.	16	CASSGQGTLIQETQYF	TGCGCCAGCAGCGGTCAGGGGACCCTTATACAAGAGACCCAGTACTTC
TRBV20-1	.	TRBJ2-7	.	12	CSAPTENCEQYF	TGCAGTGCTCCGACAGAAAACTGCGAGCAGTACTTC
TRBV4-1	.	TRBJ1-1	.	17	CASSRTDPLLSLTEAFF	TGCGCCAGCAGCCGAACGGACCCTCTCCTCTCTCTTACTGAAGCTTTCTTT
TRBV20-1	once	TRBJ2-5	.	14	CSASQVFHQETQYF	TGCAGTGCTAGTCAGGTGTTCCACCAAGAGACCCAGTACTTC
TRBV7-2	.	TRBJ2-3	TRBD2	15	CASSLRGLAIDTQYF	TGTGCCAGCAGCTTAAGGGGACTAGCGATAGATACGCAGTATTTT
TRBV3-1	.	TRBJ1-5	.	14	CASSRRQEIQPQHF	TGTGCCAGCAGCCGCAGACAGGAAATACAGCCCCAGCATTTT
TRBV7-2	.	TRBJ1-2	TRBD1	13	CASSKGTGDGYTF	TGTGCCAGCAGCAAAGGGACAGGGGACGGCTACACCTTC
TRBV7-9	.	TRBJ2-7	TRBD2	15	CASSTSGRVSYEQYF	TGTGCCAGCAGCACTAGCGGGAGGGTTTCCTACGAGCAGTACTTC
TRBV20-1	.	TRBJ2-1	.	16	CSARDGSGSWYNEQFF	TGCAGTGCTAGAGATGGTTCGGGAAGCTGGTACAATGAGCAGTTCTTC
TRBV12-3/TRBV12-4	.	TRBJ1-2	TRBD1	17	CASSLEGQGVSSGGYTF	TGTGCCAGCAGTTTAGAAGGACAGGGGGTTTCATCAGGTGGCTACACCTTC
TRBV6-4	.	TRBJ1-1	.	15	CASSEGEGGGSEAFF	TGTGCCAGCAGTGAAGGAGAGGGCGGGGGGTCTGAAGCTTTCTTT
TRBV12-3/TRBV12-4	few	TRBJ1-5	.	13	CASRLTGNQPQHF	TGTGCCAGCAGATTAACAGGGAATCAGCCCCAGCATTTT